The 7 T cell receptor beta chains below come from one sample, sequenced in a study of Ad26.COV2.S vaccination and SARS-CoV-2 variants. Documented treatment: around 19 received Ad26.COV2.S at low or high dose, single or two shots; about 5 received placebo; per-sample allocation not given. The study sampled participants on day 63 after the first vaccine or placebo injection. TCRdb's table, derived via immunoSEQ multiplex PCR, lists solely in-frame clones and lacks some. The sample has about half a million clones; roughly nine tenths are singletons. Sequenced here: peripheral blood, sampled in a trial of Ad26.COV2.S vaccine versus placebo. The receptors originated from a person aged 18-60 years who received the Ad26.COV2.S COVID-19 vaccine or a placebo.

The chain combines TRBV7-9 with TRBJ2-5; D gene ambiguous. The CDR3 is made up of 12 amino acids. CDR1 is SEHNR, CDR2 FQNEAQ, per germline (reference sequence). V gave up 5 bases and J gave up 0 bases, with 4 bases separating them. The CDR3 DNA sequence: TGTGCCAGCAGCAACTACCAAGAGACCCAGTACTTC. It encodes CASSNYQETQYF.

J is TRBJ1-2 and V is TRBV10-3; 12 nucleotides line up with TRBD1. Germline CDR1 ENHRY, CDR2 SYGVKD. Losses at the gene ends were 3 bases for V and 7 bases for J; bases not matched to a gene: 6. This CDR3 is built from 15 residues. CDR3 DNA: TGTGCCATCAGTGACCGGGACAGGGGGCTCGGTGGCTACACCTTC. It codes for CAISDRDRGLGGYTF.

This rearrangement joins TRBV5-6 to TRBJ1-2, with TRBD1 matching over 7 bases. The CDR3 has 14 residues. Trimming removed 0 bases from V and 5 bases from J; junction bases left unmatched: 4. Germline V lookup: CDR1 SGHDT, CDR2 YYEEEE. This chain's CDR3 is CASSLVTGAYGYTF. CDR3 sequence (DNA): TGTGCCAGCAGCTTGGTAACAGGGGCATATGGCTACACCTTC.

The CDR3 spells CASSQASGPYYNEQFF. CDR3 in DNA: TGTGCCAGCAGCCAAGCTAGCGGGCCTTACTACAATGAGCAGTTCTTC. V is TRBV4-2 and J is TRBJ2-1; 8 bases agree with TRBD2. The germline V gene encodes CDR1 LGHNA and CDR2 YNFKEQ. V lost 1 base to trimming and J lost 3 bases; unmatched junction nucleotides: 5. This CDR3 has 16 amino acids.

The V call is TRBV7-2, the J call TRBJ2-7; 12 bases fit TRBD1. J gave up 0 bases and V 0 bases, and 6 bases lay outside the gene matches. The CDR3 spans 18 residues. Germline V lookup: CDR1 SGHTA, CDR2 FQGNSA. As DNA, the CDR3 is TGTGCCAGCAGCTTAGCGGGGGGACAGGGGGCGAGCTCCTACGAGCAGTACTTC. It encodes CASSLAGGQGASSYEQYF.

V usage is TRBV7-3 and J usage is TRBJ2-1; D call uncertain. From germline, CDR1 is SGHTA and CDR2 FQGTGA. This CDR3 has 18 amino acids. Trimming stripped 2 bases from V and 0 bases from J, with 17 bases between. The chain's CDR3 is CASSLFPGMDSSYNEQFF. The DNA of the CDR3 is TGTGCCAGCAGCTTATTTCCGGGTATGGATAGCTCCTACAATGAGCAGTTCTTC.

The rearrangement uses TRBV7-3 and TRBJ2-2; unclear D gene. The length of the CDR3 is 16 residues. Germline V gene sequence: CDR1 SGHTA, CDR2 FQGTGA. Trimming stripped 5 bases from V and 1 base from J, with 14 bases between. The DNA for the CDR3 is TGTGCCAGCAGCAAAAGACGGGCCCTGAACACCGGGGAGCTGTTTTTT. This encodes CASSKRRALNTGELFF.